Listed here are 32 T cell receptor beta chains from one sample, sequenced in a study of blood T cell repertoires in COVID-19. Here immunoSEQ multiplex PCR was the method, and the copy in TCRdb shows in-frame clones only, minus some. The sample has nearly 200,000 clones; more than 65% are singletons. The sequenced sample consisted of PBMCs or T cells enriched from blood (not recorded which). All receptors come from a man in his forties or fifties who had recovered from COVID-19.

The genes are TRBV5-1 and TRBJ1-4; D is unresolved. Trimming took 4 bases from V and 6 from J, leaving 16 bases between them. Germline V CDR1 and CDR2: SGHRS, YFSETQ. The CDR3 length is 15 residues. The chain's CDR3 is CASSADPGRHEKLFF. CDR3 in DNA: TGCGCCAGCAGCGCTGACCCGGGAAGGCATGAAAAACTGTTTTTT.

This clone was seen more than once but under ten times. The V gene is TRBV2, the J gene TRBJ1-2, with TRBD1 matching over 7 bases. Trimming took 4 bases from V and 7 from J; bases not matched to a gene: 12. The CDR3 totals 15 residues. Germline V gives CDR1 SNHLY, CDR2 FYNNEI. The CDR3 DNA sequence: TGTGCCAGCAGTGCCTCGGAGAGGGGGCGTGGTGGCTACACCTTC. It translates to CASSASERGRGGYTF.

The genes are TRBV12-5 and TRBJ1-2; 10 bases are a match to TRBD1. The CDR3 runs 14 residues. V lost 6 bases and J lost 8; bases outside the gene matches: 9. Germline V CDR1 and CDR2: LGHNT, FRNRAP. The CDR3 DNA reads as TGTGCTAGTGGCCCCGGACAGGGGGGCTTCGGCTACACCTTC. It specifies CASGPGQGGFGYTF.

This clone was recorded a few times. The V call is TRBV15, the J call TRBJ1-1, with TRBD1 matching 9 bases. Germline V gene data show CDR1 as LNHNV and CDR2 as YYDKDF (reference sequence). J lost 1 base, V lost 5 bases, and 11 bases had no gene match. This CDR3 is built from 17 residues. DNA for the CDR3: TGTGCCACCAGCCAGATCTGGACAGGGGTCACGAACACTGAAGCTTTCTTT. Translated: CATSQIWTGVTNTEAFF.

This clone appeared a single time. The rearrangement uses TRBV5-1 and TRBJ1-2; 8 bases agree with TRBD1. CDR1 and CDR2 (germline): SGHRS, YFSETQ. The CDR3 is 17 amino acids. With 4 bases clipped from V and 5 bases from J, the junction kept 16 bases outside the gene matches. CDR3 DNA: TGCGCCAGCAGCCCCGGACAGGGAGGGACGGTTTGGTATGGCTACACCTTC. Translated, it gives CASSPGQGGTVWYGYTF.

The chain combines TRBV11-2 with TRBJ1-4; D gene uncertain. Germline V gene sequence: CDR1 SGHAT, CDR2 FQNNGV. Trimming shortened V by 3 bases and J by 8 bases, and 19 bases separated the two germline ends. This CDR3 is built from 16 residues. CDR3 residues: CASSFTLEGGREKLFF. The CDR3 region has the DNA TGTGCCAGCAGCTTCACCCTCGAGGGAGGGCGGGAAAAACTGTTTTTT.

J is TRBJ2-3 and V is TRBV6-2 or TRBV6-3, with TRBD2 matching over 7 bases. Germline CDR1 reads MNHEY; CDR2 reads SVGEGT. The CDR3 totals 12 residues. V shed 5 bases and J 4 bases; nucleotides not matched to a gene: 0. DNA of the CDR3: TGTGCCAGCAGTAGCGGGGCAGATACGCAGTATTTT. Translated: CASSSGADTQYF.

The V call is TRBV7-9, the J call TRBJ2-3; TRBD2 is a possible D gene (5 bases). Germline assignment: CDR1 SEHNR and CDR2 FQNEAQ (reference sequence). The CDR3 totals 17 residues. V was clipped by 5 bases and J by 1 base, with 19 bases between them. The CDR3 is CASSHVLGGSGTDTQYF. DNA for the CDR3: TGTGCCAGCAGCCACGTCCTTGGCGGGTCGGGCACAGATACGCAGTATTTT. Using reference TRBV7-9 and TRBJ2-3 for the parts outside the CDR3, the full variable domain is DTGVSQNPRHKITKRGQNVTFRCDPISEHNRLYWYRQTLGQGPEFLTYFQNEAQLEKSRLLSDRFSAERPKGSFSTLEIQRTEQGDSAMYLCASSHVLGGSGTDTQYFGPGTRLTVL.

This clone was counted between two and nine times. The chain joins TRBV6-1 to TRBJ1-1, with TRBD1 as a possible D gene (5 bases). CDR1 and CDR2 (germline): MNHNS, SASEGT. The CDR3 sequence is 12 residues long. V shed 1 base and J shed 10 bases, with 10 bases lying between them. The CDR3 DNA follows: TGTGCCAGCAGTGAAGGCAGGGTAAGAGCTTTCTTT. This gives the protein CASSEGRVRAFF.

In DNA, the CDR3 is TGTGCCAGCAGCCCTCCACTAGAGACCCAGTACTTC. Residues: CASSPPLETQYF. The V gene is TRBV7-2, the J gene TRBJ2-5; D not resolved. CDR1 is SGHTA and CDR2 is FQGNSA in the germline V gene. Trimming removed 5 bases at V and 4 bases at J, with 8 bases between. CDR3 length: 12 amino acids. Full variable domain (missing parts from reference TRBV7-2 and TRBJ2-5): GAGVSQSPSNKVTEKGKDVELRCDPISGHTALYWYRQSLGQGLEFLIYFQGNSAPDKSGLPSDRFSAERTGGSVSTLTIQRTQQEDSAVYLCASSPPLETQYFGPGTRLLVL.

This rearrangement joins TRBV19 to TRBJ1-5, with D tentatively TRBD1 (6 bases). CDR3 length: 16 residues. The V gene lost 5 bases and the J gene lost 3 bases, with 17 bases spanning the gap. Looked up from germline, CDR1 is LNHDA and CDR2 is SQIVND (reference sequence). This CDR3 is CASSPRTVASNQPQHF. CDR3 nucleotide sequence: TGTGCCAGTAGTCCCCGGACAGTTGCGTCCAATCAGCCCCAGCATTTT.

The chain recombines TRBV2 with TRBJ2-7; 11 bases align to TRBD1. The germline gives CDR1 SNHLY, CDR2 FYNNEI. The CDR3 is 15 residues long. Losses at the gene ends were 6 bases for V and 0 bases for J; bases not matched to a gene: 4. The CDR3 DNA reads as TGTGCCAGCAGAAGGACAGGGGGCAGCTCCTACGAGCAGTACTTC. It yields the protein CASRRTGGSSYEQYF.

This chain uses TRBV9 with TRBJ2-1; TRBD2 matches at 12 bases. CDR3 length: 16 residues. The junction had 6 bases not matched to a gene; V was cut back by 4 bases and J by 4 bases. Germline V CDR1 and CDR2: SGDLS, YYNGEE. CDR3 bases: TGTGCCAGCAGCCTCCTGACTAGCGGGGGTTACAATGAGCAGTTCTTC. Its translation: CASSLLTSGGYNEQFF.

The chain recombines TRBV18 with TRBJ1-5; D unclear. CDR3 length: 14 residues. The ends were cut back, 2 bases at V and 2 bases at J, with 7 bases in the middle. Germline CDR1 reads KGHSH; CDR2 reads LQKENI. Written as DNA, the CDR3 is TGTGCCAGCTCACCAGAGATTGGCAATCAGCCCCAGCATTTT. As protein: CASSPEIGNQPQHF.

This rearrangement joins TRBV12-3 or TRBV12-4 to TRBJ1-4; D gene uncertain. This CDR3 is built from 13 residues. Between the trimmed V and J ends, which lost 7 bases and 8 bases, there was a span of 14 bases. CDR3 bases: TGTGCCAGCACACAGAGGAGGGTCGAAAAACTGTTTTTT. Protein: CASTQRRVEKLFF.

The J gene is TRBJ2-3, the V gene TRBV6-5, with 8 bases aligning to TRBD1. The CDR3 is made up of 14 amino acids. Losses at the gene ends were 8 bases for V and 1 base for J; bases not matched to a gene: 5. Germline values: CDR1 MNHEY, CDR2 SVGAGI. This CDR3 is CASSAGGGTDTQYF. The DNA of the CDR3 is TGTGCCAGCTCAGCAGGGGGCGGCACAGATACGCAGTATTTT.

This sequence joins TRBV3-1 (or the pseudogene TRBV3-2) and TRBJ2-3, with D perhaps TRBD2 (6 bases). Germline V lookup: CDR1 LGHDT, CDR2 YNNKEL (reference sequence). The CDR3 covers 18 residues. V lost 0 bases, J lost 4 bases, and 20 bases lay in between. The CDR3 region is CASSQDLGALTGADTQYF. The CDR3 DNA reads as TGTGCCAGCAGCCAAGACCTCGGGGCTCTTACGGGAGCAGATACGCAGTATTTT.

V is TRBV24-1 and J is TRBJ2-7, with D maybe TRBD1 (5 bases). Trimming removed 3 bases from V and 3 bases from J, with 14 bases in between. This CDR3 is 15 amino acids long. Germline CDR1 and CDR2: KGHDR and SFDVKD. The CDR3 DNA sequence: TGTGCCACCAGTGATCCTCGACAGACCAACTACGAGCAGTACTTC. As protein: CATSDPRQTNYEQYF.

The J gene is TRBJ2-4, the V gene TRBV5-4; 9 bases are a match to TRBD2. There are 14 residues in the CDR3. Germline values: CDR1 SGHNT, CDR2 YYREEE (reference sequence). The J segment lost 5 bases and the V segment lost 4 bases, leaving 4 bases of the junction unmatched. In nucleotides, the CDR3 is TGTGCCAGCAGCCCGGGACTAGCAGAAAACATTCAGTACTTC. Translating gives CASSPGLAENIQYF.

The chain links TRBV24-1 to TRBJ1-5; D is unclear. The length of the CDR3 is 13 residues. The V end was cut by 5 bases, the J end by 1 base, with 5 bases between. Looked up from germline, CDR1 is KGHDR and CDR2 is SFDVKD. The CDR3 region is CATSGGSNQPQHF. The CDR3 coding sequence is TGTGCCACCAGTGGAGGAAGCAATCAGCCCCAGCATTTT.

The chain employs TRBV27 and TRBJ1-1; 7 bases match TRBD1. Germline assignment: CDR1 MNHEY and CDR2 SMNVEV (reference sequence). The CDR3 has 17 amino acids. J was trimmed by 3 bases and V by 0 bases; bases with no gene match: 10. The CDR3 here is CASSLSRDRGVDTEAFF. The CDR3 region has the DNA TGTGCCAGCAGTTTATCTCGGGACAGAGGCGTGGACACTGAAGCTTTCTTT.

The rearrangement uses TRBV7-2 and TRBJ1-6; D remains ambiguous. The germline CDR1 and CDR2 sequences are SGHTA and FQGNSA. V was shortened by 1 base and J by 7 bases, with 14 bases between the two germline ends. The CDR3 contains 16 residues. CDR3 bases: TGTGCCAGCAGCTTAGGGTCGGCGGGGTTGAATTCACCCCTCCACTTT. Encoded protein: CASSLGSAGLNSPLHF.

The chain has TRBV24-1 and TRBJ2-7; D gene unclear. Trimming pared 3 bases from V and 5 bases from J, leaving 13 bases between. Germline V lookup: CDR1 KGHDR, CDR2 SFDVKD. CDR3 length: 14 amino acids. CDR3 DNA: TGTGCCACCAGTGATCACACTAAAGCCGACGAGCAGTACTTC. Its protein is CATSDHTKADEQYF.

This rearrangement joins TRBV19 to TRBJ2-1; 7 bases line up with TRBD1. The CDR3 totals 13 residues. The ends lost 4 bases at V and 5 bases at J; junction bases unmatched: 2. Germline V gene lookup returns CDR1 LNHDA and CDR2 SQIVND (reference sequence). The CDR3 here is CASSTGGHNEQFF. The CDR3 nucleotides are TGTGCCAGTAGTACAGGGGGACACAATGAGCAGTTCTTC.

This chain links TRBV5-6 with TRBJ1-2, with 8 nucleotides matching TRBD1. Germline lookup yields CDR1 SGHDT and CDR2 YYEEEE. Losses at the gene ends were 4 bases for V and 8 bases for J; bases not matched to a gene: 10. This CDR3 has 14 residues. The CDR3 here is CASSRRGPPGGYTF. The CDR3 DNA reads TGTGCCAGCAGCCGCAGGGGGCCGCCCGGGGGCTACACCTTC. Combining the CDR3 with reference TRBV5-6 and TRBJ1-2 gives the whole variable domain DAGVTQSPTHLIKTRGQQVTLRCSPKSGHDTVSWYQQALGQGPQFIFQYYEEEERQRGNFPDRFSGHQFPNYSSELNVNALLLGDSALYLCASSRRGPPGGYTFGSGTRLTVV.

Remarks on this clone: This same CDR3 is encoded by further DNA sequences in the sample. This chain uses TRBV18 with TRBJ1-5; D is undetermined. Per the germline V gene, CDR1 is KGHSH and CDR2 is LQKENI. CDR3 size: 13 residues. Trimming left V 6 bases short and J 4 bases short, with 10 bases between. Here the CDR3 reads CASSPERNQPQHF. The CDR3 DNA reads as TGTGCCAGCTCTCCAGAGCGTAATCAGCCCCAGCATTTT. The full variable domain, rest sourced from reference TRBV18 and TRBJ1-5, is NAGVMQNPRHLVRRRGQEARLRCSPMKGHSHVYWYRQLPEEGLKFMVYLQKENIIDESGMPKERFSAEFPKEGPSILRIQQVVRGDSAAYFCASSPERNQPQHFGDGTRLSIL.

The gene calls are TRBV10-2 and TRBJ2-3; 12 bases align to TRBD2. V shed 5 bases and J 5 bases; nucleotides not matched to a gene: 11. Germline V gene sequence: CDR1 WSHSY, CDR2 SAAADI. The CDR3 spans 17 residues. The chain's CDR3 is CASSLTSGGNKGDTQYF. DNA for the CDR3: TGCGCCAGCAGTTTGACTAGCGGGGGAAATAAAGGAGATACGCAGTATTTT.

The chain recombines TRBV7-6 with TRBJ1-5; D perhaps matches TRBD1 (6 bases). The germline V and J ends were trimmed by 4 bases and 6 bases, with 16 bases remaining between them. CDR1 and CDR2 from the germline V gene are SGHVS and FNYEAQ. The CDR3 spans 15 residues. This chain's CDR3 is CASSSRGGAAQPQHF. As DNA, the CDR3 is TGTGCCAGCAGCTCTCGAGGGGGGGCCGCTCAGCCCCAGCATTTT.

The CDR3 DNA sequence: TGTGCCAGCAGCTTGGCCGGGGGGACGCCCGGCGGGGAGCTGTTTTTT. As protein: CASSLAGGTPGGELFF. The chain recombines TRBV5-6 with TRBJ2-2; TRBD2 matches at 7 bases. V shed 0 bases, J shed 7 bases, and the junction held 9 bases outside the gene matches. Germline V gene lookup returns CDR1 SGHDT and CDR2 YYEEEE. The CDR3 is 16 residues long.

A single count supports this clone. V usage is TRBV30 and J usage is TRBJ2-5; 9 bases line up with TRBD1. CDR1 and CDR2 (germline): GTSNPN, SVGIG (reference sequence). V shed 8 bases, J shed 6 bases, and the junction held 13 bases outside the gene matches. The CDR3 loop spans 14 amino acids. The CDR3 nucleotides are TGTGCCCTATATAACAGGGGGCGCATGAAGACCCAGTACTTC. Its translation is CALYNRGRMKTQYF. The full variable domain, in which reference TRBV30 and TRBJ2-5 provide the parts outside the CDR3, is SQTIHQWPATLVQPVGSPLSLECTVEGTSNPNLYWYRQAAGRGLQLLFYSVGIGQISSEVPQNLSASRPQDRQFILSSKKLLLSDSGFYLCALYNRGRMKTQYFGPGTRLLVL.

V gene TRBV5-1 combines with J gene TRBJ1-1; TRBD1 is a possible D gene (5 bases). Trimming cost V 2 bases and J 5 bases, with 19 bases left between them. Per germline, CDR1 SGHRS and CDR2 YFSETQ. The length of the CDR3 is 16 residues. The CDR3 loop is CASSFFSGRRGTEAFF. In DNA form, the CDR3 reads TGCGCCAGCAGCTTTTTTTCGGGACGCCGGGGGACTGAAGCTTTCTTT.

The sample holds many counts of this clone. The genes are TRBV7-2 and TRBJ1-6; TRBD1 is a possible D gene (6 bases). Germline V gives CDR1 SGHTA, CDR2 FQGNSA. The CDR3 loop spans 16 amino acids. V was trimmed by 3 bases and J by 9 bases, leaving 18 bases between them. CDR3 loop: CASSFLTTGLTSPLHF. CDR3 bases: TGTGCCAGCAGCTTTTTAACCACAGGGCTGACTTCACCCCTCCACTTT.